Sequencing of this T cell receptor (beta chain) was carried out in a study of graft-versus-host responses after intestinal transplantation. Overall study: Multivisceral, liver-intestinal, or isolated intestinal grafts were transplanted into recipients. Uniformly, recipients were administered anti-thymocyte globulin induction with subsequent tacrolimus and steroids for two to three years. Notes on the study in general: Detected in recipient marrow were GvH clones, some of which were first observed in ileum or blood.

This table comes from immunoSEQ multiplex PCR, and its TCRdb copy is limited to in-frame clones, with some not included. The table includes 9,900 or so clones, roughly 90% detected once. A note on this clone: Its antigen is currently unknown.

Trimming removed 4 bases from V and 0 bases from J, with 3 bases in between. Germline CDR1 is GTSNPN and CDR2 is SVGIG (reference sequence). The CDR3 has 12 residues. The chain has TRBV30 and TRBJ1-4, with unresolved D. The specimen was PBMCs, collected 242 days after intestinal transplant. This TCR was recovered from a human patient who received an intestinal transplant, so some T cells may come from the graft donor. The DNA of the CDR3 is TGTGCCTGGACCGCAACTAATGAAAAACTGTTTTTT. Translating gives CAWTATNEKLFF. Complete variable domain (other parts from reference TRBV30 and TRBJ1-4): SQTIHQWPATLVQPVGSPLSLECTVEGTSNPNLYWYRQAAGRGLQLLFYSVGIGQISSEVPQNLSASRPQDRQFILSSKKLLLSDSGFYLCAWTATNEKLFFGSGTQLSVL.